This passage covers 21 T cell receptor beta chains from one sample sequenced in a study of blood T cell repertoires in COVID-19. Only in-frame clones appear in the TCRdb table, and some are missing; sequencing was by immunoSEQ multiplex PCR. This table has more than 110,000 clones, around 82% appearing once. The specimen sequenced was PBMCs or T cells enriched from blood (not recorded which). Receptor source: a man aged 40-55 years with acute COVID-19.

This chain connects TRBV3-1 (or the pseudogene TRBV3-2) to TRBJ1-2; 7 bases map to TRBD1. CDR1 and CDR2 from the germline V gene are LGHDT and YNNKEL (reference sequence). V was clipped by 0 bases and J by 6 bases; unmatched bases: 10. This CDR3 is 16 amino acids long. Here the CDR3 reads CASSQDRSLGGDGYTF. CDR3 nucleotides: TGTGCCAGCAGCCAAGATCGGAGTCTAGGGGGCGATGGCTACACCTTC.

This clone occurred once. The V call is TRBV5-1, the J call TRBJ1-1; D is possibly TRBD1 (6 bases). Deletions cut 3 bases from V and 6 bases from J, with 12 bases between. Per the germline V gene, CDR1 is SGHRS and CDR2 is YFSETQ. The CDR3 consists of 13 residues. CDR3: CASSSGQISEAFF. The CDR3 DNA is TGCGCCAGCAGCTCTGGACAGATATCTGAAGCTTTCTTT. Looking up the rest from reference TRBV5-1 and TRBJ1-1 gives the full variable domain: KAGVTQTPRYLIKTRGQQVTLSCSPISGHRSVSWYQQTPGQGLQFLFEYFSETQRNKGNFPGRFSGRQFSNSRSEMNVSTLELGDSALYLCASSSGQISEAFFGQGTRLTVV.

This CDR3 reads CAITGGGRPGAGEQYF. For the CDR3, the DNA is TGTGCCATCACGGGCGGGGGCAGACCGGGGGCCGGCGAGCAGTACTTC. The gene calls are TRBV10-3 and TRBJ2-7, with a possible D match to TRBD2 (7 bases). The CDR3 totals 16 residues. Germline V gene lookup returns CDR1 ENHRY and CDR2 SYGVKD. V shed 7 bases and J shed 6 bases, with 25 bases lying between them.

The CDR3 DNA reads TGTGCCAGCTCACCTAGCGGGGGGGCCGGAGAGACCCAGTACTTC. Protein product: CASSPSGGAGETQYF. The rearrangement uses TRBV18 and TRBJ2-5; 11 bases match TRBD2. This CDR3 contains 15 residues. Germline V CDR1 and CDR2: KGHSH, LQKENI. Trimming removed 3 bases from V and 4 bases from J; junction bases left unmatched: 4.

J is TRBJ2-5 and V is TRBV6-1; tentatively, D is TRBD2 (6 bases). The CDR3 is 14 residues long. The germline V gene encodes CDR1 MNHNS and CDR2 SASEGT. V dropped 1 base and J dropped 2 bases, with 8 bases sitting between them. CDR3 region: CASSEGGTQETQYF. CDR3 DNA: TGTGCCAGCAGTGAAGGAGGGACTCAAGAGACCCAGTACTTC.

This chain joins TRBV18 and TRBJ1-4, with D unclear. CDR3 length: 14 residues. CDR1 and CDR2 from the germline V gene are KGHSH and LQKENI. Trimming shortened V by 6 bases and J by 2 bases, and 10 bases separated the two germline ends. CDR3 bases: TGTGCCAGCTCTCGAGAACGTACTAATGAAAAACTGTTTTTT. This gives the protein CASSRERTNEKLFF.

The V call is TRBV6-5, the J call TRBJ2-2; D not resolved. The CDR3 spans 15 residues. The germline V gene has CDR1 MNHEY and CDR2 SVGAGI. Trimming took 6 bases from V and 0 from J, leaving 11 bases between them. CDR3 coding DNA: TGTGCCAGCAGCTTATCCCTCTCGAACACCGGGGAGCTGTTTTTT. Amino acid sequence: CASSLSLSNTGELFF.

This chain joins TRBV10-2 and TRBJ1-3; 9 nucleotides line up with TRBD1. In germline, CDR1 is WSHSY, CDR2 SAAADI. The CDR3 is 16 amino acids. With 6 bases clipped from V and 1 base from J, the junction kept 7 bases outside the gene matches. In nucleotides, the CDR3 is TGCGCCAGCAGCTCCGGGACAGGGCATTCTGGAAACACCATATATTTT. Its protein is CASSSGTGHSGNTIYF.

V is TRBV7-8 and J is TRBJ2-7; the D gene is possibly TRBD1 (6 bases). Germline CDR1 and CDR2: SGHVS and FQNEAQ. CDR3 length: 16 amino acids. Trimming removed 3 bases from V and 4 bases from J, with 19 bases in between. The CDR3 DNA follows: TGTGCCAGCAGCTTTCCTCGGGACACCGCCGTGTACGAGCAGTACTTC. This translates into CASSFPRDTAVYEQYF.

The chain recombines TRBV6-5 with TRBJ1-2; D not resolved. The CDR3 contains 12 residues. Germline values: CDR1 MNHEY, CDR2 SVGAGI. Trimming removed 2 bases from V and 7 bases from J, with 8 bases in between. CDR3: CASSYGPLGYTF. The CDR3 nucleotides are TGTGCCAGCAGTTACGGTCCACTTGGCTACACCTTC.

V usage is TRBV7-9 and J usage is TRBJ1-2; TRBD1 matches at 9 bases. CDR1 and CDR2 (germline): SEHNR, FQNEAQ (reference sequence). The CDR3 contains 15 residues. J lost 3 bases, V lost 2 bases, and 4 bases had no gene match. CDR3 sequence (DNA): TGTGCCAGCAGCTTAAGGGACAGGGAGTACTATGGCTACACCTTC. Its translation is CASSLRDREYYGYTF.

This chain links TRBV15 with TRBJ1-2; 9 nucleotides match TRBD1. With 1 base clipped from V and 4 bases from J, the junction kept 7 bases outside the gene matches. This CDR3 contains 16 residues. The germline gives CDR1 LNHNV, CDR2 YYDKDF (reference sequence). In DNA form, the CDR3 reads TGTGCCACCAGCAGAGGCCCGAGGACAGGGGCCTATGGCTACACCTTC. Translated, it gives CATSRGPRTGAYGYTF.

The chain recombines TRBV5-5 with TRBJ2-2; 10 bases agree with TRBD2. This CDR3 is built from 18 residues. The germline V gene has CDR1 SGHKS and CDR2 YYEKEE (reference sequence). V was clipped by 4 bases and J by 3 bases; unmatched bases: 12. The CDR3 coding sequence is TGTGCCAGCAGCCCCCGTTATCTAGCGGGAGTCGACACCGGGGAGCTGTTTTTT. Translation gives CASSPRYLAGVDTGELFF.

The chain is built from TRBV7-2 and TRBJ1-6, with 8 bases lining up with TRBD1. Germline trimming cut 5 bases from V and 7 bases from J; bases unmatched to any gene: 4. The CDR3 is 14 amino acids. Germline V gene data show CDR1 as SGHTA and CDR2 as FQGNSA. CDR3: CASSHGTGNSPLHF. CDR3 nucleotide sequence: TGTGCCAGCAGCCACGGGACAGGAAATTCACCCCTCCACTTT.

This clone was detected only a few times. The chain combines TRBV11-2 with TRBJ1-1, with no clear D. Germline V gene sequence: CDR1 SGHAT, CDR2 FQNNGV. Trimming cost V 1 base and J 4 bases, with 13 bases left between them. CDR3 length equals 15 residues. The CDR3 DNA sequence: TGTGCCAGCAGCTTAGCACATTCTGAGGGCACTGAAGCTTTCTTT. The encoded protein is CASSLAHSEGTEAFF.

The CDR3 sequence is CASSFVQRPSPDTQYF. The CDR3 DNA reads as TGTGCCAGCAGTTTTGTTCAGAGGCCCAGCCCAGATACGCAGTATTTT. The rearrangement joins TRBV27 to TRBJ2-3, with D hard to call. This CDR3 region has 16 residues. V lost 3 bases and J lost 4, with 17 bases in between. The germline CDR1 and CDR2 sequences are MNHEY and SMNVEV (reference sequence).

The genes are TRBV19 and TRBJ2-2, with 13 bases aligning to TRBD2. CDR1 is LNHDA, CDR2 SQIVND, per germline (reference sequence). The CDR3 has 16 amino acids. Germline trimming cut 6 bases from V and 7 bases from J; bases unmatched to any gene: 8. The DNA for the CDR3 is TGTGCCAGTAGCCGGACTAGCGGGAGAGAGGGCGGGGAGCTGTTTTTT. This translates into CASSRTSGREGGELFF. The full variable domain, with the rest looked up from reference TRBV19 and TRBJ2-2, is DGGITQSPKYLFRKEGQNVTLSCEQNLNHDAMYWYRQDPGQGLRLIYYSQIVNDFQKGDIAEGYSVSREKKESFPLTVTSAQKNPTAFYLCASSRTSGREGGELFFGEGSRLTVL.

This chain uses TRBV18 with TRBJ2-2; D not resolved. The CDR3 has 14 amino acids. The V gene lost 3 bases and the J gene lost 8 bases, with 13 bases spanning the gap. Per the germline V gene, CDR1 is KGHSH and CDR2 is LQKENI. CDR3 nucleotide sequence: TGTGCCAGCTCACCGGGTGTCGGAGTGGGGGAGCTGTTTTTT. The encoded protein is CASSPGVGVGELFF.

The rearrangement uses TRBV29-1 and TRBJ2-1; 7 nucleotides align to TRBD2. The CDR3 extends over 15 amino acids. CDR1 and CDR2 from the germline V gene are SQVTM and ANQGSEA. With V trimmed by 4 bases and J by 7 bases, 13 bases remained unmatched. CDR3 in amino acids: CSVVLLSSGANEQFF. The CDR3 DNA sequence: TGCAGCGTTGTGTTGCTGTCTAGCGGAGCGAATGAGCAGTTCTTC.

V usage is TRBV30 and J usage is TRBJ1-1; 9 nucleotides agree with TRBD1. V trimming: 4 bases; J trimming: 10 bases; junction bases outside the gene matches: 10. The CDR3 runs to 13 residues. The germline V gene encodes CDR1 GTSNPN and CDR2 SVGIG (reference sequence). CDR3 sequence reads: CAWKPDRGYGAFF. CDR3 bases: TGTGCCTGGAAACCGGACAGGGGTTATGGAGCTTTCTTT.

This clone has only one observation. This chain links TRBV6-2 or TRBV6-3 with TRBJ1-5; TRBD1 aligns across 8 bases. V trimming: 5 bases; J trimming: 2 bases; junction bases outside the gene matches: 8. The CDR3 contains 16 residues. In germline, CDR1 is MNHEY, CDR2 SVGEGT. CDR3 protein: CASSRRGRDGNQPQHF. In nucleotides, the CDR3 is TGTGCCAGCAGTCGCAGGGGGCGCGACGGCAATCAGCCCCAGCATTTT.